These 7 T cell receptor beta chains came from one sample sequenced in a study of Ad26.COV2.S vaccination and SARS-CoV-2 variants. Data came from immunoSEQ multiplex PCR; TCRdb stores just in-frame clones and leaves some out. The table lists around 420,000 clones, roughly 88% of them singletons. Specified treatment: around 19 received Ad26.COV2.S at low or high dose, single or two shots; roughly 5 received placebo; per-sample allocation not given. Repertoires come from day 63 after the first vaccine or placebo injection. Sequenced material: peripheral blood, taken in a trial of Ad26.COV2.S vaccine versus placebo. These receptors all come from a person between 18 and 65 years old who received the Ad26.COV2.S COVID-19 vaccine or a placebo.

The V gene is TRBV19, the J gene TRBJ2-1; no reliable D call. The V gene lost 1 base and the J gene lost 7 bases, with 11 bases spanning the gap. CDR1 is LNHDA, CDR2 SQIVND, per germline (reference sequence). The CDR3 is made up of 14 amino acids. CDR3 sequence: CASSIVLGSNEQFF. CDR3 nucleotide sequence: TGTGCCAGTAGTATAGTATTGGGATCTAATGAGCAGTTCTTC. The full variable domain, rest sourced from reference TRBV19 and TRBJ2-1, is DGGITQSPKYLFRKEGQNVTLSCEQNLNHDAMYWYRQDPGQGLRLIYYSQIVNDFQKGDIAEGYSVSREKKESFPLTVTSAQKNPTAFYLCASSIVLGSNEQFFGPGTRLTVL.

CDR3 DNA: TGTGCCAGCAGCTTAGGGACAGGGAGCACAGATACGCAGTATTTT. Amino acid sequence: CASSLGTGSTDTQYF. The V gene is TRBV7-6, the J gene TRBJ2-3; TRBD1 agrees at 8 bases. This CDR3 contains 15 residues. CDR1 and CDR2 from the germline V gene are SGHVS and FNYEAQ. The V and J ends lost 1 base and 0 bases, in that order; junction bases with no gene match: 0.

This clone came up once. The V call is TRBV6-5, the J call TRBJ2-7; no clear D gene. Germline CDR1 and CDR2: MNHEY and SVGAGI. V dropped 7 bases and J dropped 1 base, with 11 bases sitting between them. This CDR3 is 13 amino acids long. This CDR3 reads CASTQGFSYEQYF. The DNA of the CDR3 is TGTGCCAGCACCCAAGGTTTTTCCTACGAGCAGTACTTC.

The genes are TRBV27 and TRBJ2-3, with 7 bases identical to TRBD1. This CDR3 has 14 residues. The junction had 5 bases not matched to a gene; V was cut back by 6 bases and J by 2 bases. In germline, CDR1 is MNHEY, CDR2 SMNVEV (reference sequence). CDR3 sequence reads: CASSLDRFTDTQYF. The CDR3 DNA reads TGTGCCAGCAGCCTGGACAGGTTCACAGATACGCAGTATTTT.

This clone was observed a single time. V is TRBV10-2 and J is TRBJ1-1; 8 bases agree with TRBD1. From germline, CDR1 is WSHSY and CDR2 SAAADI. The CDR3 is made up of 15 amino acids. Trimming at V came to 6 bases and at J to 1 base, leaving 7 bases not matched to a gene. The CDR3 loop reads CASSRTGTRNTEAFF. CDR3 coding DNA: TGCGCCAGCAGCAGGACAGGGACTAGGAACACTGAAGCTTTCTTT.

The chain recombines TRBV2 with TRBJ2-3, with TRBD1 as a possible D gene (6 bases). This CDR3 is built from 13 residues. The V gene lost 1 base and the J gene lost 11 bases, with 13 bases spanning the gap. The germline gives CDR1 SNHLY, CDR2 FYNNEI. The CDR3 is CASSEVGAPWQYF. CDR3 DNA sequence: TGTGCCAGCAGTGAAGTGGGGGCCCCCTGGCAGTATTTT.

The J gene is TRBJ1-6, the V gene TRBV6-5, with TRBD1 matching over 8 bases. Germline lookup yields CDR1 MNHEY and CDR2 SVGAGI. Trimming cost V 6 bases and J 6 bases; bases outside gene matches: 1. This CDR3 is 13 amino acids long. The CDR3 region is CASRGQANSPLHF. CDR3 nucleotides: TGTGCCAGCAGGGGACAGGCTAATTCACCCCTCCACTTT.